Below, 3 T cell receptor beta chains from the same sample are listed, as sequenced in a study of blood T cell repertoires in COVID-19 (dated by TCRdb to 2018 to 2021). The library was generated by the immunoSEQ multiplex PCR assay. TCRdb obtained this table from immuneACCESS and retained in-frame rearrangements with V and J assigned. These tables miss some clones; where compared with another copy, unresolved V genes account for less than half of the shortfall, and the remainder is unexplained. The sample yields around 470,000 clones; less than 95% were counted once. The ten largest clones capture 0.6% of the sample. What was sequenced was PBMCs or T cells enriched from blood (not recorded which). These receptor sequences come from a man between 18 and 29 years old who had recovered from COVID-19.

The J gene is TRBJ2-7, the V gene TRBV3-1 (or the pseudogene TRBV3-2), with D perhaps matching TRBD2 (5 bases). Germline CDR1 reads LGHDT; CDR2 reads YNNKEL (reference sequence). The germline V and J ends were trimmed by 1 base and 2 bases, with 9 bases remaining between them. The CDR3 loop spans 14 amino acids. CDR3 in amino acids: CASSQVEEPYEQYF. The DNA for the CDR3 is TGTGCCAGCAGCCAAGTGGAGGAGCCCTACGAGCAGTACTTC.

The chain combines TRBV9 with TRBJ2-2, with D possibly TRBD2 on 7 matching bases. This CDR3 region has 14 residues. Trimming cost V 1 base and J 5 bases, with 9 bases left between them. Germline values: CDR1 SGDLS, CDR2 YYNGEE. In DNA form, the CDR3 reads TGTGCCAGCAGCGTAAGGGGGGGAACCGGGGAGCTGTTTTTT. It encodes CASSVRGGTGELFF.

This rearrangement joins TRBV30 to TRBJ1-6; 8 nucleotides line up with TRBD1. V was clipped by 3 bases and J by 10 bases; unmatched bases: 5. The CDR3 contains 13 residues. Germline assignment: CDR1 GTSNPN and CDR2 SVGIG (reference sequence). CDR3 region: CAWRDRADSPLHF. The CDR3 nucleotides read TGTGCCTGGAGGGACAGGGCGGACTCACCCCTCCACTTT.